The 15 T cell receptor beta chains below come from one sample, sequenced in a study of blood T cell repertoires in COVID-19. Assay used: immunoSEQ multiplex PCR; TCRdb lists only in-frame clones, some missing. The data show around 91,000 clones, around 85% seen once. The material sequenced was peripheral blood. These TCRs come from a human donor in a cohort sampled during active COVID-19.

The table lists this clone with a few counts. V is TRBV5-1 and J is TRBJ1-6; 7 nucleotides line up with TRBD1. Germline assignment: CDR1 SGHRS and CDR2 YFSETQ. The CDR3 runs to 13 residues. With 4 bases clipped from V and 6 bases from J, the junction kept 1 base outside the gene matches. CDR3 DNA: TGCGCCAGCAGCCGGGACAGTAATTCACCCCTCCACTTT. Translated: CASSRDSNSPLHF.

V usage is TRBV7-9 and J usage is TRBJ1-2; 9 bases map to TRBD1. CDR3 size: 15 residues. J lost 4 bases, V lost 3 bases, and 6 bases had no gene match. Germline V gene data show CDR1 as SEHNR and CDR2 as FQNEAQ (reference sequence). CDR3 DNA sequence: TGTGCCAGCAGCTTTGGGGGGACAGGGATCTATGGCTACACCTTC. This sequence encodes CASSFGGTGIYGYTF. Supplemented by reference TRBV7-9 and TRBJ1-2, the full variable domain reads DTGVSQNPRHKITKRGQNVTFRCDPISEHNRLYWYRQTLGQGPEFLTYFQNEAQLEKSRLLSDRFSAERPKGSFSTLEIQRTEQGDSAMYLCASSFGGTGIYGYTFGSGTRLTVV.

The V and J genes are TRBV6-1 and TRBJ1-5, with 8 nucleotides matching TRBD1. The germline V gene has CDR1 MNHNS and CDR2 SASEGT. The CDR3 spans 19 residues. J gave up 1 base and V 4 bases, and 15 bases lay outside the gene matches. The CDR3 sequence is CASSVSAGGGSRSNQPQHF. The CDR3 DNA reads TGTGCCAGCAGTGTGAGCGCAGGGGGCGGTTCGAGAAGCAATCAGCCCCAGCATTTT.

The chain employs TRBV7-8 and TRBJ2-7, with 8 positions matching TRBD1. CDR1 and CDR2 (germline): SGHVS, FQNEAQ. V was clipped by 3 bases and J by 4 bases; unmatched bases: 8. The CDR3 has 15 amino acids. The CDR3 loop is CASSLLDRGGYEQYF. In nucleotides, the CDR3 is TGTGCCAGCAGCTTGCTCGACAGGGGTGGTTACGAGCAGTACTTC.

This clone was detected a few times. This chain links TRBV20-1 with TRBJ2-7; 7 bases fit TRBD1. This CDR3 comprises 14 residues. Germline CDR1 DFQATT, CDR2 SNEGSKA (reference sequence). The trim removed 3 bases at V and 0 bases at J, leaving 5 bases unmatched. CDR3 residues: CSASGQAPSYEQYF. The CDR3 DNA is TGCAGTGCTAGTGGACAGGCCCCCTCCTACGAGCAGTACTTC.

The rearrangement links TRBV14 to TRBJ1-1; TRBD1 is a possible D gene (6 bases). The CDR3 runs 15 residues. Germline CDR1 is SGHDN and CDR2 is FVKESK. V dropped 0 bases and J dropped 1 base, with 9 bases sitting between them. CDR3 DNA sequence: TGTGCCAGCAGCCAAGAGAGGGGGAAGAACACTGAAGCTTTCTTT. Translated, it gives CASSQERGKNTEAFF.

A single count supports this clone. The V call is TRBV11-3, the J call TRBJ1-6; TRBD1 matches at 8 bases. CDR3 size: 15 residues. Germline lookup yields CDR1 SGHNT and CDR2 YENEEA. V trimming: 5 bases; J trimming: 8 bases; junction bases outside the gene matches: 8. The CDR3 DNA follows: TGTGCCAGCAGCAGACAGGGGAAGGTTGATTCACCCCTCCACTTT. The encoded protein is CASSRQGKVDSPLHF. Full variable domain (remainder filled in from reference TRBV11-3 and TRBJ1-6): EAGVVQSPRYKIIEKKQPVAFWCNPISGHNTLYWYLQNLGQGPELLIRYENEEAVDDSQLPKDRFSAERLKGVDSTLKIQPAELGDSAVYLCASSRQGKVDSPLHFGNGTRLTVT.

This clone has more than one count but fewer than ten. The chain uses TRBV4-2 and TRBJ1-6; TRBD1 aligns across 9 bases. In germline, CDR1 is LGHNA, CDR2 YNFKEQ. Germline trimming cut 2 bases from V and 7 bases from J; bases unmatched to any gene: 6. The CDR3 runs to 16 residues. CDR3 in amino acids: CASSQLQGTGNSPLHF. DNA for the CDR3: TGTGCCAGCAGCCAACTACAGGGGACAGGGAATTCACCCCTCCACTTT.

The chain is built from TRBV5-5 and TRBJ2-4; perhaps TRBD2 as D (6 bases). This CDR3 spans 16 amino acids. Germline V CDR1 and CDR2: SGHKS, YYEKEE (reference sequence). The germline V and J ends were trimmed by 4 bases and 1 base, with 15 bases remaining between them. Written as DNA, the CDR3 is TGTGCCAGCAGCGGCGTCCTTGGGGGGGCCAAAAACATTCAGTACTTC. It codes for CASSGVLGGAKNIQYF.

This clone showed up just a few times. V and J are TRBV4-1 and TRBJ1-6; D is ambiguous. CDR1 is MGHRA, CDR2 YSYEKL, per germline. V gave up 4 bases and J gave up 11 bases, with 18 bases separating them. CDR3 length: 15 amino acids. The CDR3 here is CASSPREKGLAPLHF. The CDR3 coding sequence is TGCGCCAGCAGCCCCCGGGAGAAGGGTTTGGCACCCCTCCACTTT.

This chain joins TRBV29-1 and TRBJ1-1; D unclear. The CDR3 is 14 amino acids. V was pared by 0 bases and J by 8 bases, with 16 bases between. From germline, CDR1 is SQVTM and CDR2 ANQGSEA. The CDR3 DNA is TGCAGCGTTGAAGATCGGGGTCGTAGCTCGGAAGCTTTCTTT. It yields the protein CSVEDRGRSSEAFF.

The rearrangement links TRBV6-5 to TRBJ2-7, with D perhaps matching TRBD2 (5 bases). CDR3 size: 13 residues. Trimming took off 0 bases at V and 6 bases at J, with 9 bases between the two ends. Germline V CDR1 and CDR2: MNHEY, SVGAGI. The CDR3 sequence is CASSYSPEGEQYF. The CDR3 DNA follows: TGTGCCAGCAGTTACTCGCCAGAGGGCGAGCAGTACTTC.

The J gene is TRBJ2-1, the V gene TRBV9; 8 nucleotides align to TRBD2. CDR1 SGDLS and CDR2 YYNGEE come from the germline V gene. Unmatched junction bases numbered 6, after V lost 2 bases and J lost 2 bases. There are 16 residues in the CDR3. CDR3 sequence reads: CASSVRTSGPYNEQFF. CDR3 sequence (DNA): TGTGCCAGCAGCGTCCGTACTAGCGGCCCCTACAATGAGCAGTTCTTC.

The chain uses TRBV18 and TRBJ2-7; tentative D call: TRBD1 (5 bases). Germline CDR1 and CDR2: KGHSH and LQKENI. Trimming left V 6 bases short and J 5 bases short, with 20 bases between. This CDR3 has 15 amino acids. The CDR3 here is CASSLGQGKGNEQYF. DNA for the CDR3: TGTGCCAGCTCGCTCGGCCAGGGAAAGGGTAACGAGCAGTACTTC.

The CDR3 is CASITGAGGHTDTQYF. The DNA of the CDR3 is TGTGCCTCAATCACCGGCGCGGGAGGGCACACAGATACGCAGTATTTT. The chain employs TRBV30 and TRBJ2-3; 9 bases align to TRBD2. CDR1 GTSNPN and CDR2 SVGIG come from the germline V gene (reference sequence). V shed 7 bases, J shed 2 bases, and the junction held 13 bases outside the gene matches. The CDR3 totals 16 residues.